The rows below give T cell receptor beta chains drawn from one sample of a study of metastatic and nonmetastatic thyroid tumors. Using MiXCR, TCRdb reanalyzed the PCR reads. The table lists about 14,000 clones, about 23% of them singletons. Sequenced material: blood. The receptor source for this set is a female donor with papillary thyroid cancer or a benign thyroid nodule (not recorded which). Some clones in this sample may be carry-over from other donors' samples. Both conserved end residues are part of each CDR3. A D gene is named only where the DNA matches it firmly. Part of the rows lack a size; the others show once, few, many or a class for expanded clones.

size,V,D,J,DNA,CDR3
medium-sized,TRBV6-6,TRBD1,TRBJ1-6,TGTGCCAGCAGTTATTCGGACAGGGCGAGCTCCTATAATTCACCCCTCCACTTT,CASSYSDRASSYNSPLHF
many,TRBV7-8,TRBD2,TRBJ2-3,TGTGCCAGCAGCCCCGGCCCGGGACTAGCGGGGAGCACAGATACGCAGTATTTT,CASSPGPGLAGSTDTQYF
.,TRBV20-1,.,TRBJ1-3,TGCAGTGCTAGAGATGTGGGGCGCACCATATATTTT,CSARDVGRTIYF
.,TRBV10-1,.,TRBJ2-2,TGCGCCAGCAGTGTGCTAGTCGGGCGAGGCGTCACCGGGGAGCTGTTTTTT,CASSVLVGRGVTGELFF
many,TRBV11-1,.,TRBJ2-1,TGTGCCAGCAGCCACGGAACAGAAGTGTACAATGAGCAGTTCTTC,CASSHGTEVYNEQFF
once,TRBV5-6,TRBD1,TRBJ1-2,TGTGCCAGCAGCTTGTACAGGGGTGGCTACACCTTC,CASSLYRGGYTF
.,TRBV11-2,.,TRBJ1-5,TGTGCCAGCAGCTTAGATTATAGCATTTCGGGGGATCAGCCCCAGCATTTT,CASSLDYSISGDQPQHF
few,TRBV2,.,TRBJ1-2,TGTGCCAGCAGTGAAATGGGGGTCTATGGCTACGCCTTC,CASSEMGVYGYAF
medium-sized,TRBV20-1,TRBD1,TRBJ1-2,TGCAGTGCTACTTTAACAGGGGCAAACTATGGCTACACCTTC,CSATLTGANYGYTF
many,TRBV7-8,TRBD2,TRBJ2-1,TGTGCCAGCAGCTTAGAGTCCCGCGGGAGGGCCTTAAATGAGCAGTTCTTC,CASSLESRGRALNEQFF
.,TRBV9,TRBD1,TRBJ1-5,TGTGCCAGAAGAGTAGGGGGCGCTACAAATCAGCCCCAGCATTTT,CARRVGGATNQPQHF
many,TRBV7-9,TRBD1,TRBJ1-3,TGTGCCAGCAGCTTAGACAGGGGCACTGGAAACACCATATATTTT,CASSLDRGTGNTIYF
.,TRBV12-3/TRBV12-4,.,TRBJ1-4,TGTGCCAGCAGTTTGAGGGAGCAGGGTGAAAAACTGTTTTTT,CASSLREQGEKLFF
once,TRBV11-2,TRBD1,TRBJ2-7,TGTGCCAGCAGCTTAGATGGGACAGCAGGCTACGAGCAGTACTTC,CASSLDGTAGYEQYF